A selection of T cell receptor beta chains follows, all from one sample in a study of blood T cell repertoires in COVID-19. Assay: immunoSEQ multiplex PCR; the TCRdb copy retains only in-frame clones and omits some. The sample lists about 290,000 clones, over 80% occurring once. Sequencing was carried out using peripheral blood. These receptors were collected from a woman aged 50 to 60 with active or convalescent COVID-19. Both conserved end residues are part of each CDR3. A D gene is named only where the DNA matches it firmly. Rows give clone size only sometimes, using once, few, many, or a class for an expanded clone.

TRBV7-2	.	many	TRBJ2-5	CASSYQGSETQYF	TGTGCCAGCAGCTATCAGGGAAGCGAGACCCAGTACTTC
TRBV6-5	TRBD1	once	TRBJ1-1	CASRGQGPSEAFF	TGTGCCAGTCGGGGACAGGGACCCTCTGAAGCTTTCTTT
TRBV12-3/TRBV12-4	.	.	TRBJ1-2	CASRWGRADGYTF	TGTGCCAGCAGGTGGGGGAGGGCTGATGGCTACACCTTC
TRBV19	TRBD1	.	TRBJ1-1	CASSMGGQMNTEAFF	TGTGCCAGTAGTATGGGGGGACAGATGAACACTGAAGCTTTCTTT
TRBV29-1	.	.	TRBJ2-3	CSCWAGPSTDTQYF	TGCAGCTGTTGGGCGGGGCCGAGCACAGATACGCAGTATTTT
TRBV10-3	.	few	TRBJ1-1	CAISSSREGEAFF	TGTGCCATCAGTTCTTCCCGGGAGGGCGAAGCTTTCTTT
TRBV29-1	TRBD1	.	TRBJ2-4	CSARQGLAKNIQYF	TGCAGCGCCCGACAGGGGCTAGCCAAAAACATTCAGTACTTC
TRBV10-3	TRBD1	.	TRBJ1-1	CAISEVDRVAPTPEAFF	TGTGCCATCAGTGAGGTAGACAGGGTAGCTCCCACTCCTGAAGCTTTCTTT
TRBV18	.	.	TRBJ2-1	CASSPLSGPAALGYNEQFF	TGTGCCAGCTCACCACTTTCGGGTCCGGCGGCACTTGGCTACAATGAGCAGTTCTTC
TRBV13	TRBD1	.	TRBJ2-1	CASSVRPTGESYNEQFF	TGTGCCAGCAGCGTGCGCCCGACAGGGGAGTCCTACAATGAGCAGTTCTTC
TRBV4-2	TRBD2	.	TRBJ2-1	CASSPTSGTYNEQFF	TGTGCCAGCAGCCCCACTAGCGGAACCTACAATGAGCAGTTCTTC
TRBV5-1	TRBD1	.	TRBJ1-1	CASSRDRGWTEAFF	TGCGCCAGCAGCCGGGACAGGGGTTGGACTGAAGCTTTCTTT
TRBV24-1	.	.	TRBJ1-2	CAVTGRASHYYGYTF	TGTGCCGTGACAGGACGAGCATCCCATTACTATGGCTACACCTTC
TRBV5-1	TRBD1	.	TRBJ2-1	CASSETGAYNEQFF	TGCGCCAGCAGCGAGACAGGGGCGTACAATGAGCAGTTCTTC
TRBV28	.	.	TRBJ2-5	CASRGRGQETQYF	TGTGCCAGCAGAGGCCGGGGCCAAGAGACCCAGTACTTC
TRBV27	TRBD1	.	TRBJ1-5	CASSLFPDRGPGWPQHF	TGTGCCAGCAGTTTATTCCCCGACAGGGGTCCGGGTTGGCCCCAGCATTTT